Each of the 19 T cell receptor beta chains below was sequenced from the same sample in a study of blood T cell repertoires in COVID-19 (dated by TCRdb to the early 2020s). The library was obtained by the immunoSEQ multiplex PCR assay. Entries here come from immuneACCESS through TCRdb and include only in-frame sequences with V and J called. Some clones fail to appear in such tables; in the studies checked, an unresolved V gene covers under half of the shortfall, and the cause of the remainder is unknown. Recorded for this sample are about 200,000 clones; over 75% of them occurred a single time. The top ten hold approximately 5.3% of the sample. What was sequenced was peripheral blood. Receptors were obtained from a human donor in a cohort sampled during active COVID-19.

The CDR3 sequence is CASRPQGSYEQYF. The DNA for the CDR3 is TGTGCCAGCCGCCCACAGGGCTCCTACGAGCAGTACTTC. The chain joins TRBV2 to TRBJ2-7; D is perhaps TRBD1 (6 bases). This CDR3 has 13 amino acids. Germline lookup yields CDR1 SNHLY and CDR2 FYNNEI. Trimming removed 8 bases at V and 0 bases at J, with 11 bases between. The full variable domain, in which reference TRBV2 and TRBJ2-7 provide the parts outside the CDR3, is EPEVTQTPSHQVTQMGQEVILRCVPISNHLYFYWYRQILGQKVEFLVSFYNNEISEKSEIFDDQFSVERPDGSNFTLKIRSTKLEDSAMYFCASRPQGSYEQYFGPGTRLTVT.

The rearrangement uses TRBV5-6 and TRBJ1-5, with D uncertain. The V end was cut by 4 bases, the J end by 9 bases, with 11 bases between. Germline assignment: CDR1 SGHDT and CDR2 YYEEEE. The CDR3 length is 12 residues. Written as DNA, the CDR3 is TGTGCCAGCAGCCCCAGGTTGCGGCCCCAGCATTTT. This gives the protein CASSPRLRPQHF.

The chain uses TRBV28 and TRBJ2-3, with 9 bases aligning to TRBD2. There are 17 residues in the CDR3. Looked up from germline, CDR1 is MDHEN and CDR2 is SYDVKM. Unmatched junction bases numbered 11, after V lost 3 bases and J lost 4 bases. The CDR3 reads CASSFVGREGPADTQYF. The CDR3, as DNA: TGTGCCAGCAGTTTTGTTGGGCGGGAGGGCCCCGCAGATACGCAGTATTTT.

The V gene is TRBV6-5, the J gene TRBJ2-2; D not certain. There are 14 residues in the CDR3. Trimming shortened V by 1 base and J by 1 base, and 4 bases separated the two germline ends. From germline, CDR1 is MNHEY and CDR2 SVGAGI. In nucleotides, the CDR3 is TGTGCCAGCAGTTACTTTCTGAACACCGGGGAGCTGTTTTTT. Amino acid sequence: CASSYFLNTGELFF.

This rearrangement joins TRBV5-5 to TRBJ2-5; 7 nucleotides agree with TRBD1. Germline V gene sequence: CDR1 SGHKS, CDR2 YYEKEE (reference sequence). This CDR3 is 15 amino acids long. Trimming at V came to 2 bases and at J to 3 bases, leaving 7 bases not matched to a gene. CDR3 amino acids: CASSFPGDRKETQYF. The CDR3 nucleotides read TGTGCCAGCAGCTTCCCTGGGGACAGAAAAGAGACCCAGTACTTC.

V is TRBV30 and J is TRBJ1-5; possibly TRBD1 for D (6 bases). The CDR3 runs to 14 residues. Per the germline V gene, CDR1 is GTSNPN and CDR2 is SVGIG (reference sequence). Trimming left V 3 bases short and J 2 bases short, with 11 bases between. The CDR3 protein is CAWSRGAGNQPQHF. CDR3 DNA: TGTGCCTGGAGCAGGGGCGCGGGCAATCAGCCCCAGCATTTT.

In regard to this clone: At one boundary the junction diverges from the germline segment, which might be a read error. Different DNA sequences within this sample yield the same CDR3. The chain is built from TRBV2 and TRBJ1-5; D is unclear. Germline V gene sequence: CDR1 SNHLY, CDR2 FYNNEI. The CDR3 is 16 residues long. This CDR3 reads CASSGGRTGGNQPQHF. For the CDR3, the DNA is TGCGCCAGCAGTGGCGGGCGCACGGGTGGCAATCAGCCCCAGCATTTT. Filled out from reference TRBV2 and TRBJ1-5, the complete variable domain reads EPEVTQTPSHQVTQMGQEVILRCVPISNHLYFYWYRQILGQKVEFLVSFYNNEISEKSEIFDDQFSVERPDGSNFTLKIRSTKLEDSAMYFCASSGGRTGGNQPQHFGDGTRLSIL.

This chain joins TRBV19 and TRBJ2-2; 7 nucleotides agree with TRBD2. The CDR3 is 15 amino acids. The V gene end was trimmed by 3 bases and the J gene end by 6 bases; junction bases not matched to a gene: 7. Germline assignment: CDR1 LNHDA and CDR2 SQIVND (reference sequence). CDR3 bases: TGTGCCAGTAGTATTAGAGTAGCGGGTTCCGGGGAGCTGTTTTTT. Its translation is CASSIRVAGSGELFF.

This clone was picked up a small number of times. CDR3 sequence reads: CSAYWASTQYF. The CDR3 nucleotides are TGCAGTGCGTATTGGGCATCCACGCAGTATTTT. The chain is built from TRBV20-1 and TRBJ2-3; D gene ambiguous. This CDR3 comprises 11 residues. Trimming shortened V by 6 bases and J by 9 bases, and 13 bases separated the two germline ends. Germline values: CDR1 DFQATT, CDR2 SNEGSKA (reference sequence).

The V and J genes are TRBV5-4 and TRBJ2-7; D ambiguous. This CDR3 region has 15 residues. Trimming removed 4 bases from V and 1 base from J, with 15 bases in between. The germline CDR1 and CDR2 sequences are SGHNT and YYREEE (reference sequence). In nucleotides, the CDR3 is TGTGCCAGCAGCGCGTCATCGAAAGAGTCCTACGAGCAGTACTTC. Amino acid sequence: CASSASSKESYEQYF.

The chain has TRBV7-2 and TRBJ2-7; 8 bases fit TRBD1. Germline V CDR1 and CDR2: SGHTA, FQGNSA. Unmatched junction bases numbered 4, after V lost 1 base and J lost 2 bases. The CDR3 contains 15 residues. In DNA, the CDR3 is TGTGCCAGCAGCTTAGATCTGGACAGGGCCTACGAGCAGTACTTC. This translates into CASSLDLDRAYEQYF.

This clone was seen more than once but under ten times. The chain links TRBV18 to TRBJ2-2; D is possibly TRBD1 (5 bases). V lost 3 bases and J 5 bases, leaving 13 bases between the germline ends. The germline V gene has CDR1 KGHSH and CDR2 LQKENI. The CDR3 is 15 residues long. The DNA of the CDR3 is TGTGCCAGCTCACCGGCAGGGAAGGTGACCGGGGAGCTGTTTTTT. This sequence encodes CASSPAGKVTGELFF.

The genes are TRBV6-1 and TRBJ2-3; D is perhaps TRBD2 (5 bases). This CDR3 has 15 residues. The V end lost 0 bases, the J end lost 3 bases, and 10 bases lay between the germline ends. In germline, CDR1 is MNHNS, CDR2 SASEGT. The CDR3 is CASSEAGVGTDTQYF. CDR3 coding DNA: TGTGCCAGCAGTGAAGCGGGAGTTGGTACAGATACGCAGTATTTT.

This sequence joins TRBV19 and TRBJ2-2; 8 nucleotides match TRBD2. Germline lookup yields CDR1 LNHDA and CDR2 SQIVND (reference sequence). This CDR3 is built from 17 residues. The V and J ends lost 3 bases and 7 bases, in that order; junction bases with no gene match: 13. This CDR3 reads CASSILGLAGSLGELFF. CDR3 nucleotide sequence: TGTGCCAGTAGTATCCTCGGACTAGCTGGGTCCCTCGGGGAGCTGTTTTTT.

In its sample, this clone was seen a few times. This chain joins TRBV14 and TRBJ2-1; 12 nucleotides match TRBD2. V gave up 0 bases and J gave up 7 bases; unmatched junction bases: 7. The CDR3 runs to 17 residues. Germline CDR1 and CDR2: SGHDN and FVKESK. CDR3 in DNA: TGTGCCAGCAGCCAAGATAGGCTAGCGGGAGGGTTGAATGAGCAGTTCTTC. It is translated as CASSQDRLAGGLNEQFF.

The chain carries TRBV18 and TRBJ1-5, with D perhaps matching TRBD1 (5 bases). Germline V lookup: CDR1 KGHSH, CDR2 LQKENI. With 1 base removed from V and 7 bases from J, the gap between germline ends came to 8 bases. The CDR3 totals 13 residues. The CDR3 region has the DNA TGTGCCAGCTCACCACAAGGGGAACAGCCCCAGCATTTT. Amino acids: CASSPQGEQPQHF.

The V call is TRBV5-1, the J call TRBJ2-7; 11 nucleotides agree with TRBD1. The length of the CDR3 is 16 residues. Germline trimming cut 4 bases from V and 7 bases from J; bases unmatched to any gene: 13. The germline V gene encodes CDR1 SGHRS and CDR2 YFSETQ. DNA for the CDR3: TGCGCCAGCAGCCAAACCCCGCGGGACAGGGGGAGGGAGCAGTACTTC. This encodes CASSQTPRDRGREQYF.

DNA of the CDR3: TGCAGCGTCGAACCCTGGGCAGGGGGAAGCTATGGCTACACCTTC. This encodes CSVEPWAGGSYGYTF. The chain couples TRBV29-1 to TRBJ1-2, with 7 bases aligning to TRBD1. The CDR3 loop spans 15 amino acids. Germline CDR1 SQVTM, CDR2 ANQGSEA. With V trimmed by 6 bases and J by 4 bases, 14 bases remained unmatched.

By its share, this clone is medium-sized. The chain has TRBV7-2 and TRBJ1-2; TRBD1 agrees at 12 bases. CDR1 and CDR2 from the germline V gene are SGHTA and FQGNSA. The CDR3 length is 15 residues. V lost 1 base to trimming and J lost 8 bases; unmatched junction nucleotides: 5. The CDR3 protein is CASSLEGQGARGYTF. Written as DNA, the CDR3 is TGTGCCAGCAGCTTAGAGGGACAGGGGGCTAGGGGCTACACCTTC.